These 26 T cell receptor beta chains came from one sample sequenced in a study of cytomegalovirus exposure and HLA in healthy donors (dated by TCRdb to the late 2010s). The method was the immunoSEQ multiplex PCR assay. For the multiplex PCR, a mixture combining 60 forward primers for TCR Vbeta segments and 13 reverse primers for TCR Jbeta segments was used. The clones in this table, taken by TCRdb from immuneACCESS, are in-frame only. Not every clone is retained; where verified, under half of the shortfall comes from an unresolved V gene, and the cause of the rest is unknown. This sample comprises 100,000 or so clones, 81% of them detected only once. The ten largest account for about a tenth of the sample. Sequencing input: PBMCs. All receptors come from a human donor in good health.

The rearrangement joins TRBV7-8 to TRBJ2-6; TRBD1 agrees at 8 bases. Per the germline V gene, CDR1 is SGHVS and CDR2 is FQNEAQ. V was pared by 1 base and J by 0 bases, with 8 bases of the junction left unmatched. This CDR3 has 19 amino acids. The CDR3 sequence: CASSLELDRASSGANVLTF. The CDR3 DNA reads TGTGCCAGCAGCTTAGAATTGGACAGGGCTTCCTCTGGGGCCAACGTCCTGACTTTC.

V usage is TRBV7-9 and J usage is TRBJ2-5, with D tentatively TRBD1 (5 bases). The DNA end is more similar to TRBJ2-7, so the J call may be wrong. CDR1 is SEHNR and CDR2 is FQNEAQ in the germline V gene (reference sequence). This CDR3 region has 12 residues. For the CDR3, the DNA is TGTGCCAGCGGGGCAGGGAAGTACGAGCAGTACTTC. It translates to CASGAGKYEQYF.

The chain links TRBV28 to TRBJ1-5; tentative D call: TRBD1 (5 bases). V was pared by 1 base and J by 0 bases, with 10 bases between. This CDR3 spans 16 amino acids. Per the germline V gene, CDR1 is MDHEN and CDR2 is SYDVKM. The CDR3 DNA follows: TGTGCCAGCAGTTTATCAGGGCTATATAGCAATCAGCCCCAGCATTTT. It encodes CASSLSGLYSNQPQHF.

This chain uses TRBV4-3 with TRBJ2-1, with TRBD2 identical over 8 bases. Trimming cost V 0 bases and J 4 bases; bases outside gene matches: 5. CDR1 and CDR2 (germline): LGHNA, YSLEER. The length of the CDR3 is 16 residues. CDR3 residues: CASSQDSLADYNEQFF. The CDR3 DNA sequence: TGCGCCAGCAGCCAAGATTCACTAGCGGATTACAATGAGCAGTTCTTC.

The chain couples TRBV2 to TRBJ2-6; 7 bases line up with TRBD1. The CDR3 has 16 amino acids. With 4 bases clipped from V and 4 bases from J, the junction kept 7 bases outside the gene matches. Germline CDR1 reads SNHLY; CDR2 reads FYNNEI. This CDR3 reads CASSGSRGRGANVLTF. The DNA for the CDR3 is TGTGCCAGCAGTGGGAGTAGGGGGCGCGGGGCCAACGTCCTGACTTTC.

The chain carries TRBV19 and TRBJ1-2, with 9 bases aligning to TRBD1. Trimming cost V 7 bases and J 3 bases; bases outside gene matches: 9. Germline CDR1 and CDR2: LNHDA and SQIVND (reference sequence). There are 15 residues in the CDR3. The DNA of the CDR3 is TGTGCCAGTACCACACCGGGACAGGGAGACTATGGCTACACCTTC. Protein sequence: CASTTPGQGDYGYTF.

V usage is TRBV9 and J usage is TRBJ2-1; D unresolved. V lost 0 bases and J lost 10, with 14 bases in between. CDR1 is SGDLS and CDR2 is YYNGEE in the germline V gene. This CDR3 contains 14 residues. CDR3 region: CASSVDGRDMEQFF. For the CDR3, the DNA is TGTGCCAGCAGCGTAGATGGTCGAGATATGGAGCAGTTCTTC.

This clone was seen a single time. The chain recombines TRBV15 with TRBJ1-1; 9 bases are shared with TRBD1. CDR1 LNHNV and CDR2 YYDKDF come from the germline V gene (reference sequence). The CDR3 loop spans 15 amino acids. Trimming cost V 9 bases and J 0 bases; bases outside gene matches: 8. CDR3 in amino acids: CATRGDRDLNTEAFF. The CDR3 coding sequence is TGTGCCACTAGGGGGGACAGGGATTTGAACACTGAAGCTTTCTTT.

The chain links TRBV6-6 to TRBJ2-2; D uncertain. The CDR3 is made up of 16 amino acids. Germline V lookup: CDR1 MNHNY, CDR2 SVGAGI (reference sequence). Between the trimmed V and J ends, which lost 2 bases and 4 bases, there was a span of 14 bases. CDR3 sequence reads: CASSYVVLAGTGELFF. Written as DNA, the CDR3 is TGTGCCAGCAGTTACGTCGTTTTAGCCGGCACCGGGGAGCTGTTTTTT.

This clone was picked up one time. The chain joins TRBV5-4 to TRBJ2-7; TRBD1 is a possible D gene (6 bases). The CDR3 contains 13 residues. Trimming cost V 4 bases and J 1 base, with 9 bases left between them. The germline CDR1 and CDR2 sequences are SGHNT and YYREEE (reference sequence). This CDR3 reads CASSLDRSYEQYF. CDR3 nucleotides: TGTGCCAGCAGCCTCGACAGGTCCTACGAGCAGTACTTC.

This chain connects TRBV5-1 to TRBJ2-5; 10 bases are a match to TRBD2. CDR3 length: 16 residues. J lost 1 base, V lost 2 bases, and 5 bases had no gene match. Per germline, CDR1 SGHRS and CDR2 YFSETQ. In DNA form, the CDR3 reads TGCGCCAGCAGCTTTTGGGCTAGCGGGAGCCAAGAGACCCAGTACTTC. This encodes CASSFWASGSQETQYF.

The DNA for the CDR3 is TGTGCCTGGAATTTGGGGGGAAATTCACCCCTCCACTTT. Translating gives CAWNLGGNSPLHF. The gene calls are TRBV30 and TRBJ1-6, with D perhaps TRBD1 (5 bases). Germline CDR1 reads GTSNPN; CDR2 reads SVGIG (reference sequence). V gave up 4 bases and J gave up 7 bases, with 11 bases separating them. This CDR3 region has 13 residues.

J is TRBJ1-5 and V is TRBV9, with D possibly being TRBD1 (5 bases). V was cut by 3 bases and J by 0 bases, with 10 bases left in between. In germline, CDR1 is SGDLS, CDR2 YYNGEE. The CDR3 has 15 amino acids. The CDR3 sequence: CASSEGPYSNQPQHF. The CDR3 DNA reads TGTGCCAGCAGCGAGGGGCCGTATAGCAATCAGCCCCAGCATTTT.

The CDR3 region has the DNA TGTGCCAGCAGCTTGGCCCTAGCGGTAGACAATGAGCAGTTCTTC. Protein sequence: CASSLALAVDNEQFF. This rearrangement joins TRBV5-4 to TRBJ2-1; 7 bases fit TRBD2. With V trimmed by 0 bases and J by 5 bases, 5 bases remained unmatched. This CDR3 spans 15 amino acids. The germline gives CDR1 SGHNT, CDR2 YYREEE (reference sequence).

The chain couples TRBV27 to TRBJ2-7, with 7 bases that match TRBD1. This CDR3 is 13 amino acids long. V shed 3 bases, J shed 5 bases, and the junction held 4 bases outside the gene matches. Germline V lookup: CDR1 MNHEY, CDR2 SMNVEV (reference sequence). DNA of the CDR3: TGTGCCAGCAGTTTTGTAGGGGGCGACGAGCAGTACTTC. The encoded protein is CASSFVGGDEQYF.

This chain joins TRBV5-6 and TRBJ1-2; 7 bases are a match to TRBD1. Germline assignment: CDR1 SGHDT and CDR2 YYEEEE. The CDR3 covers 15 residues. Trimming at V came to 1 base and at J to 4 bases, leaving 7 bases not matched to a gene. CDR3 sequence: CASSLRQGWLYGYTF. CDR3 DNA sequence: TGTGCCAGCAGCTTGAGACAGGGATGGCTCTATGGCTACACCTTC.

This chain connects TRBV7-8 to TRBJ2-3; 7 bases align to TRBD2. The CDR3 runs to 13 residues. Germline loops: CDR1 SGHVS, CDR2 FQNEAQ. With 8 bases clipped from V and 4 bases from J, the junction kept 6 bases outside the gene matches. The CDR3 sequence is CASGAGAPDTQYF. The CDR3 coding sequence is TGTGCCAGCGGTGCGGGAGCCCCAGATACGCAGTATTTT.

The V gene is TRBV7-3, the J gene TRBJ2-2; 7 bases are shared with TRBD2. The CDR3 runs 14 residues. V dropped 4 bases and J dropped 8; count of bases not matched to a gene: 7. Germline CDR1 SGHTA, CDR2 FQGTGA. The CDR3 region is CASSSGLSLGELFF. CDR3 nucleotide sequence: TGTGCCAGCAGCTCGGGACTATCCCTTGGGGAGCTGTTTTTT.

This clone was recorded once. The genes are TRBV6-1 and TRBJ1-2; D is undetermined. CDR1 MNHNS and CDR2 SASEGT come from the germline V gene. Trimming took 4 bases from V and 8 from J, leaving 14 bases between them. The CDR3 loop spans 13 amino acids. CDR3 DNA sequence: TGTGCCAGCAGTGTTGATGGCGGAATAGGCTACACCTTC. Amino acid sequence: CASSVDGGIGYTF.

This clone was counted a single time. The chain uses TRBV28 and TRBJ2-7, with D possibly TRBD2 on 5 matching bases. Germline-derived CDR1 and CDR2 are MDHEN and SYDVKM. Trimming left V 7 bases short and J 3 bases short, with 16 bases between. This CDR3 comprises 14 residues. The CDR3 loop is CASISMAGGYEQYF. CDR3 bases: TGTGCCAGCATTAGTATGGCTGGAGGCTACGAGCAGTACTTC. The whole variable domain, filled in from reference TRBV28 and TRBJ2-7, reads DVKVTQSSRYLVKRTGEKVFLECVQDMDHENMFWYRQDPGLGLRLIYFSYDVKMKEKGDIPEGYSVSREKKERFSLILESASTNQTSMYLCASISMAGGYEQYFGPGTRLTVT.

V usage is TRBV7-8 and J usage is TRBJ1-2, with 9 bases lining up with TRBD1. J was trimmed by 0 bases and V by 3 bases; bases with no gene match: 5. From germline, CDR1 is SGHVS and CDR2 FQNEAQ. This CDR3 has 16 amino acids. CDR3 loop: CASSLDRGFTNYGYTF. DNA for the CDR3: TGTGCCAGCAGCTTGGACAGGGGTTTTACTAACTATGGCTACACCTTC.

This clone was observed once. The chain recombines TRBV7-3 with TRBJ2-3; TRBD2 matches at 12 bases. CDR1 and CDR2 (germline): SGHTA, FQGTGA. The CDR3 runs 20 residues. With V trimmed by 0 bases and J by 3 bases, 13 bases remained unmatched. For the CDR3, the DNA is TGTGCCAGCAGCTTAACGGGGGCGGCTAGCGGGGGGGCCGCTACAGATACGCAGTATTTT. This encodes CASSLTGAASGGAATDTQYF.

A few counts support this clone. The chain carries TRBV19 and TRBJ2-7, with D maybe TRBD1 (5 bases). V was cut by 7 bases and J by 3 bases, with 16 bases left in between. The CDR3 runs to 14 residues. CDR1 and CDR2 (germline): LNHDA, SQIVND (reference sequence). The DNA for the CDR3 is TGTGCCAGTACCAAGGCGGCAGGGAACTACGAGCAGTACTTC. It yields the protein CASTKAAGNYEQYF.

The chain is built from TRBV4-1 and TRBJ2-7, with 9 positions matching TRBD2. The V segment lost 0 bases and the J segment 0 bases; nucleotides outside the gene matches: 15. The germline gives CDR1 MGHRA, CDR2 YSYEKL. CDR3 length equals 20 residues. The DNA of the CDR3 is TGCGCCAGCAGCCAAGATAAAGGCGGGAGGGCCCCCTCTAGCTCCTACGAGCAGTACTTC. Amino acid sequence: CASSQDKGGRAPSSSYEQYF.

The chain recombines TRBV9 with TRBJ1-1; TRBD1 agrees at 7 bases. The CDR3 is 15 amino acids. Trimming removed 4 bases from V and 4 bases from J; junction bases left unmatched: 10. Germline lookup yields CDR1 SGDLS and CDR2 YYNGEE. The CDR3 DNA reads TGTGCCAGCAGCCTTGTTGGGCAGGGGGGCACTGAAGCTTTCTTT. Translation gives CASSLVGQGGTEAFF. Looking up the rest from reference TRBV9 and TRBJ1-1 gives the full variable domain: DSGVTQTPKHLITATGQRVTLRCSPRSGDLSVYWYQQSLDQGLQFLIQYYNGEERAKGNILERFSAQQFPDLHSELNLSSLELGDSALYFCASSLVGQGGTEAFFGQGTRLTVV.

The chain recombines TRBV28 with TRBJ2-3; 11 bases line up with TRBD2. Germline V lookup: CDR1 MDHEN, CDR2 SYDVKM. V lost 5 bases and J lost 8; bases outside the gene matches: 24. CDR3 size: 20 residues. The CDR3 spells CASSGQGFGVLAGGPGTQYF. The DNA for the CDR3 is TGTGCCAGCAGTGGACAGGGTTTCGGGGTTTTAGCGGGAGGGCCGGGTACGCAGTATTTT.